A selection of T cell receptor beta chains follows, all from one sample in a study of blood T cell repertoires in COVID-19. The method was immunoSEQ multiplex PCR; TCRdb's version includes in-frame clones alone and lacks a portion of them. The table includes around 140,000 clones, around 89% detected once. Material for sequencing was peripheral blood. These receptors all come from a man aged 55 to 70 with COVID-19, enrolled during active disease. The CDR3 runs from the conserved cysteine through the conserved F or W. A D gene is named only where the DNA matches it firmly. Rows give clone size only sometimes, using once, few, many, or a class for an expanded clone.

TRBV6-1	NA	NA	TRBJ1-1	TGTGCCAGCAGTGAACTTCGCGGCAGCGGTTTGAACACTGAAGCTTTCTTT	CASSELRGSGLNTEAFF
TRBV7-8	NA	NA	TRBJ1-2	TGTGCCAGCAGCTTAGTTCAGGGGCGCGATGGCTACACCTTC	CASSLVQGRDGYTF
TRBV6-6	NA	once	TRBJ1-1	TGTGCCAGCACCACACATGGGGGGACTGAAGCTTTCTTT	CASTTHGGTEAFF
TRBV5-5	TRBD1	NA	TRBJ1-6	TGTGCCAGCAGCCGGGGACAGGGAGAATCACCCCTCCACTTT	CASSRGQGESPLHF
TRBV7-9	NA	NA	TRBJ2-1	TGTGCCAGCAGCGGAGGGGGCACCTACAATGAGCAGTTCTTC	CASSGGGTYNEQFF
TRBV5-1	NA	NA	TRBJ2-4	TGCGCCAGCAGCTTGGCCTCTGTTAAAAACATTCAGTACTTC	CASSLASVKNIQYF
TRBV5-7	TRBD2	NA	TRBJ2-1	TGTGCCAGCAGCCATAATTGGGGGACCAGCGGGGACTACAATGAGCAGTTCTTC	CASSHNWGTSGDYNEQFF
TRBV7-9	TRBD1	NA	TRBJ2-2	TGTGCCAGCAGCTTTGACAGGGGGGCCGGGGAGCTGTTTTTT	CASSFDRGAGELFF
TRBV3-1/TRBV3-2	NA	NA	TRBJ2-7	TGTGCCAGCAGCCCAGGAGGGGGCAACGAGCAGTACTTC	CASSPGGGNEQYF
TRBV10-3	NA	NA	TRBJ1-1	TGTGCCATCAGTGAGTCGGGAGGGATGAACACTGAAGCTTTCTTT	CAISESGGMNTEAFF
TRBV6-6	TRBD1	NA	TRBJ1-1	TGTGCCTCCCGACAGGGGGGTACGGCTTTCTTT	CASRQGGTAFF
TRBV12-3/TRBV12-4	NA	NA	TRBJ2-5	TGTGCCAGCAGTTTAGGAGGGGGAAAGACCCAGTACTTC	CASSLGGGKTQYF
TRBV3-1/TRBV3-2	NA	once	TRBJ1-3	TGTGCCAGCAGCCTCCGGACAGCAGGAAACACCATATATTTT	CASSLRTAGNTIYF
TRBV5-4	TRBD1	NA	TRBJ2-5	TGTGCCAGCAGCACAAGGACAGGGGGCTTGGAGACCCAGTACTTC	CASSTRTGGLETQYF
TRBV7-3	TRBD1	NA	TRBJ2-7	TGTGCCAGCAGCCTCGGACAGGGGCAATGGCAGTACTTC	CASSLGQGQWQYF
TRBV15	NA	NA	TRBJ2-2	TGTGCCACCAGCAGACCCGACACCGGGGAGCTGTTTTTT	CATSRPDTGELFF
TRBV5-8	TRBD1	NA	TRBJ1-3	TGTGCCAGCAGCCCACGGACAGGGGCTGCGGGAACACCCATATATTTT	CASSPRTGAAGTPIYF
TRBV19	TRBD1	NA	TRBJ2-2	TGTGCCAGTAGGACAGGGGTCACCGGGGAGCTGTTTTTT	CASRTGVTGELFF